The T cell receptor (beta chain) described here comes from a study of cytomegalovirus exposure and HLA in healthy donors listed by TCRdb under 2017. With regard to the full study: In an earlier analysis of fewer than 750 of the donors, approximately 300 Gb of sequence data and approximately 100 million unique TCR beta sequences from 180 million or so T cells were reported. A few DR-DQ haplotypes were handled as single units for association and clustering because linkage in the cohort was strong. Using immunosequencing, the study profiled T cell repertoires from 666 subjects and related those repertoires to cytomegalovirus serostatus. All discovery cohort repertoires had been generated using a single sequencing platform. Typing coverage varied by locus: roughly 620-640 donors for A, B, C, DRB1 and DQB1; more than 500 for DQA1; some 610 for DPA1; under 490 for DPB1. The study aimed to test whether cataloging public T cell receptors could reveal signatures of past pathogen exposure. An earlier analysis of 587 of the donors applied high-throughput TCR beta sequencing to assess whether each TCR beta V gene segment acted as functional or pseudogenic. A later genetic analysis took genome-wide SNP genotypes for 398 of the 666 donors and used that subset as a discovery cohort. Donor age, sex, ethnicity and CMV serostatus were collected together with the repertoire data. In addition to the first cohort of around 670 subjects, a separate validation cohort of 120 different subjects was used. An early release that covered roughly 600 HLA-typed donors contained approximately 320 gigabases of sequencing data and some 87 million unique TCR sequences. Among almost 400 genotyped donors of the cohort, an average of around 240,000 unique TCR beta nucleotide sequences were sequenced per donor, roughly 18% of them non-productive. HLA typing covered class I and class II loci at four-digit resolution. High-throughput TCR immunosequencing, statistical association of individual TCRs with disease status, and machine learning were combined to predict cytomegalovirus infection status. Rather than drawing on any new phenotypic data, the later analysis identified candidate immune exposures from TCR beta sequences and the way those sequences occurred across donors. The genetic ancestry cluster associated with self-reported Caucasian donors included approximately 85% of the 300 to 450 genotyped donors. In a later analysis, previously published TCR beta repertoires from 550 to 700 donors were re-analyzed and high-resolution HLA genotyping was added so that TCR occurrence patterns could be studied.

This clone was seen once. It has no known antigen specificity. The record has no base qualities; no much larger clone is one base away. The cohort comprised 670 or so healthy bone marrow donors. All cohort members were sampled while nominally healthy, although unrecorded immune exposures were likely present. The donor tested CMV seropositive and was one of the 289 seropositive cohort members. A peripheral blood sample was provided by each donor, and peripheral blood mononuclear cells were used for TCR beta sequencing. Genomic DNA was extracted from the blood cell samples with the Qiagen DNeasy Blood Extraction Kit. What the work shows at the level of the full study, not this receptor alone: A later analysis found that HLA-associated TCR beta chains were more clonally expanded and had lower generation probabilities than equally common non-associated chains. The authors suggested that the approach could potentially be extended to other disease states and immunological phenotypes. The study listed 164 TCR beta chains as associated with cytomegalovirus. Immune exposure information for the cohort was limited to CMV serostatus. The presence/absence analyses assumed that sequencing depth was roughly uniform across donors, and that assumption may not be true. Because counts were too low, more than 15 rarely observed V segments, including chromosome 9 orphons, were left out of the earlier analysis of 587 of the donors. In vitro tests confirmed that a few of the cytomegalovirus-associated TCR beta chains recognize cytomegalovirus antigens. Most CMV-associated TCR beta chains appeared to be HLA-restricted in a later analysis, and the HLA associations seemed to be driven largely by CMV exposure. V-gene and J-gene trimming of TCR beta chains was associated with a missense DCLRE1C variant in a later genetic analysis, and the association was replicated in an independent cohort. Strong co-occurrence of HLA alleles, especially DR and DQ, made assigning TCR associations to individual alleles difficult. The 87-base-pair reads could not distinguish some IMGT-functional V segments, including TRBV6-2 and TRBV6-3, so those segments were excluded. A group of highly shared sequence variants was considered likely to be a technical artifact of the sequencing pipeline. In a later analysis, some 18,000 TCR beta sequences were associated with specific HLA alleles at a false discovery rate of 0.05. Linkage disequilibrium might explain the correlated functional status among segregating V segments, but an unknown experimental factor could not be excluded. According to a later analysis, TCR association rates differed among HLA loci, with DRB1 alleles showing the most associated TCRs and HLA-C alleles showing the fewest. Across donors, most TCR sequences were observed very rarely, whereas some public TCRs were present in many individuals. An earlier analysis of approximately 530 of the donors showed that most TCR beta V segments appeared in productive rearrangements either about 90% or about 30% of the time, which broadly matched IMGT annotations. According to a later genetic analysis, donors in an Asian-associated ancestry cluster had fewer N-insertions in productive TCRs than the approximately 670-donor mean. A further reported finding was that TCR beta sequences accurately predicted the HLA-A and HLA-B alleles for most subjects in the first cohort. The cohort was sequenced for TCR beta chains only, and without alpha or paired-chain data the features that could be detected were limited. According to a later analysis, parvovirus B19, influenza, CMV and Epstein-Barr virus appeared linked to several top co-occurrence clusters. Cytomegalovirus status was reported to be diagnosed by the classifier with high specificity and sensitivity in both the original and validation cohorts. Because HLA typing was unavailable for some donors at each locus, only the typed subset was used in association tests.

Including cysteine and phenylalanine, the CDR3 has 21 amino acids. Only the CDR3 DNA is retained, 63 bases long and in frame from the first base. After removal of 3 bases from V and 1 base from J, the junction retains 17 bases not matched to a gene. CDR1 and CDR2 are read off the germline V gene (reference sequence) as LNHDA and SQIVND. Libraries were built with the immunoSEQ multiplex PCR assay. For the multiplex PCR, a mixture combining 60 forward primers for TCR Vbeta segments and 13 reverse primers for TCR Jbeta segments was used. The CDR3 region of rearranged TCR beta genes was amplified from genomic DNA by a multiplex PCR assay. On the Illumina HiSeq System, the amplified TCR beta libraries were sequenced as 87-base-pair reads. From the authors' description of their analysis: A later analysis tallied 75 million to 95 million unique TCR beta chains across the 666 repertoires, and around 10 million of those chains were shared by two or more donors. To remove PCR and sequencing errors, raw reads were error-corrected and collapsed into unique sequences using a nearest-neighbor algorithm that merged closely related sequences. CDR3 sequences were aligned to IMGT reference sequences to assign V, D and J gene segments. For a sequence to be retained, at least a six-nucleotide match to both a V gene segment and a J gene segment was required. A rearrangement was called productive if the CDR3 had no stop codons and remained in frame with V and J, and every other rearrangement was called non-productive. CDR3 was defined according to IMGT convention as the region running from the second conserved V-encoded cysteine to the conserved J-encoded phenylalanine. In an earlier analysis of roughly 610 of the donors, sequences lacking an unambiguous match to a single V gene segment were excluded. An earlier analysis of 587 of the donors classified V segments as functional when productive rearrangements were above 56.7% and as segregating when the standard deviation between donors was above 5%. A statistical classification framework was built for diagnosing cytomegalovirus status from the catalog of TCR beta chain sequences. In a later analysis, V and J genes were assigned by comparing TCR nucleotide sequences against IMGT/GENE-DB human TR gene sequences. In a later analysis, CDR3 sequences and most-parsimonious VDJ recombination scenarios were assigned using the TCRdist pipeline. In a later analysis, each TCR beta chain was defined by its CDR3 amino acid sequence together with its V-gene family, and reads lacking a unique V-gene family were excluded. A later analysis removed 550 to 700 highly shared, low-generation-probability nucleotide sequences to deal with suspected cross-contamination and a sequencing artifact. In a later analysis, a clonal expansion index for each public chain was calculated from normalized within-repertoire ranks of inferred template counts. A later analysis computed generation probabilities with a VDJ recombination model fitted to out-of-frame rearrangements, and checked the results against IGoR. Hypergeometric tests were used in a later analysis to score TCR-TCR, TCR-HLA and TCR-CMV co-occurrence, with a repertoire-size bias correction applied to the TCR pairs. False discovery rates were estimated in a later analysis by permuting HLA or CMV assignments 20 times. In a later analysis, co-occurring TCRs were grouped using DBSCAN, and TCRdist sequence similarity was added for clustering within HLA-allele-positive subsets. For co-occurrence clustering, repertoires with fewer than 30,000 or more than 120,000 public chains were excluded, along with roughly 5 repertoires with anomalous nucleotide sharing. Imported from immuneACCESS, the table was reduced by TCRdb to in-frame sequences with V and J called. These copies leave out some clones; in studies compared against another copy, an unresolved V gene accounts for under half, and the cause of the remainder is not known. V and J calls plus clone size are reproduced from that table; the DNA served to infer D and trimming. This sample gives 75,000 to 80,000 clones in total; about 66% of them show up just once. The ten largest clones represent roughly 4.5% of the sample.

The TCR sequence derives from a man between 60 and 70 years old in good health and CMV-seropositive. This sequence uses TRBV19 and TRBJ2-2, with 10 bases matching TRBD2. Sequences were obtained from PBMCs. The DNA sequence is TGTGCCAGTAGTATTTTGCGGATAGCGGGGGGTAACCGACTGAACACCGGGGAGCTGTTTTTT. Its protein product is CASSILRIAGGNRLNTGELFF.